This T cell receptor (beta chain) was sequenced for a study of cytomegalovirus exposure and HLA in healthy donors. The PCR was carried out with 60 Vbeta primers and 13 Jbeta primers. Repertoires were generated with immunoSEQ multiplex PCR, while TCRdb's copy carries only in-frame clones and drops some. Altogether some 150,000 clones are present, about four fifths being singletons, with the ten largest covering 4.9%. Study results and caveats: A few of the chains that were CMV-associated were confirmed in vitro to be specific for CMV antigens. Reportedly, diagnosis of cytomegalovirus status by the classifier showed high specificity and sensitivity.

Regarding this clone: Its specificity is not known.

Trimming cost V 4 bases and J 7 bases; bases outside gene matches: 8. Germline V gene data show CDR1 as SGHTA and CDR2 as FQGNSA. The CDR3 sequence is 14 residues long. The sequenced material came from PBMCs. The source of this sequence is a woman aged 18-30 years in good health and CMV-seropositive. V usage is TRBV7-2 and J usage is TRBJ1-2; 8 bases match TRBD1. The CDR3 spells CASSSSDREGGYTF. The DNA for the CDR3 is TGTGCCAGCAGCTCTTCGGACAGGGAAGGTGGCTACACCTTC.